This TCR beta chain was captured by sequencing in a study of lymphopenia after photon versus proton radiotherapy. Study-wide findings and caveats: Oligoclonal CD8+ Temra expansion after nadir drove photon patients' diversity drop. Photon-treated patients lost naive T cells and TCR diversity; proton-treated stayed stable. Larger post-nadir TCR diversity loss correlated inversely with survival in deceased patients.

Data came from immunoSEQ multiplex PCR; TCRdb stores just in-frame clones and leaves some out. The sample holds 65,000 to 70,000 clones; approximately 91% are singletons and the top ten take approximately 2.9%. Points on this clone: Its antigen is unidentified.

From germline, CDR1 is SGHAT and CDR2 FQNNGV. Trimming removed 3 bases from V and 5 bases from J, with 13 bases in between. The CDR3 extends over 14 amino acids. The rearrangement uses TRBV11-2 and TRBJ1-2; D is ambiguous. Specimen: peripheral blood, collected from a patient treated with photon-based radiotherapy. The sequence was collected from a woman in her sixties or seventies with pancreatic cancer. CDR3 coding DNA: TGTGCCAGCAGCTTGGAACCAGGCGCATATGGCTACACCTTC. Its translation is CASSLEPGAYGYTF.